This section outlines one TCR beta chain sequence together with its context. This specimen comes from a study of blood T cell repertoires in COVID-19. As for the study in general: COVID-19 samples, acute and convalescent, were from the United States, Italy and Spain. Sources were T cells, B-cell-depleted T cells, or PBMCs; the material itself was cDNA or gDNA.

Original analysis: Nucleated cell number was recorded as an estimate derived from reference gene primer amplification. Measured with immunoSEQ multiplex PCR; TCRdb has only the in-frame clones, and not every one. V and J calls and clone size follow that table, whereas D and trimming were derived from the DNA. The sample consists of over 110,000 clones, more than 65% of them appearing once. The J segment lost 1 base and the V segment lost 7 bases, leaving 7 bases of the junction unmatched. Germline V lookup: CDR1 GTSNPN, CDR2 SVGIG (reference sequence). The CDR3 is 15 residues long. Sequenced material: peripheral blood. V and J are TRBV30 and TRBJ1-6, with 7 bases that match TRBD1. The TCR comes from a man older than 75 with acute or convalescent COVID-19. Written as DNA, the CDR3 is TGTGCCTCTACGACAGGGCTGTCCTATAATTCACCCCTCCACTTT. It encodes CASTTGLSYNSPLHF. The variable domain in full, with the rest retrieved from reference TRBV30 and TRBJ1-6, is SQTIHQWPATLVQPVGSPLSLECTVEGTSNPNLYWYRQAAGRGLQLLFYSVGIGQISSEVPQNLSASRPQDRQFILSSKKLLLSDSGFYLCASTTGLSYNSPLHFGNGTRLTVT.